This entry lists 20 T cell receptor beta chains sequenced from one sample in a study of blood T cell repertoires in COVID-19. Clones were sequenced by immunoSEQ multiplex PCR, and TCRdb holds only the in-frame ones, with some missing. The sample records approximately 220,000 clones, around 80% being singletons. The sample was peripheral blood. Every receptor here comes from a woman aged 45 to 65 with acute or convalescent COVID-19.

This chain uses TRBV6-1 with TRBJ1-2; D remains unclear. The CDR3 runs to 13 residues. In germline, CDR1 is MNHNS, CDR2 SASEGT. Trimming shortened V by 2 bases and J by 4 bases, and 8 bases separated the two germline ends. Written as DNA, the CDR3 is TGTGCCAGCAGTGAATCCGGGGTCTATGGCTACACCTTC. This encodes CASSESGVYGYTF.

The gene calls are TRBV5-1 and TRBJ2-7, with D possibly being TRBD1 (6 bases). Trimming pared 0 bases from V and 3 bases from J, leaving 13 bases between. Germline V gene sequence: CDR1 SGHRS, CDR2 YFSETQ. This CDR3 is 15 amino acids long. The CDR3 DNA follows: TGCGCCAGCAGCTTGGTGGGGGCAGGGCACTACGAGCAGTACTTC. It specifies CASSLVGAGHYEQYF.

This chain joins TRBV6-4 and TRBJ2-7; 13 positions agree with TRBD2. CDR3 size: 14 residues. Per germline, CDR1 MRHNA and CDR2 SNTAGT. The V segment lost 5 bases and the J segment 4 bases; nucleotides outside the gene matches: 2. The CDR3 DNA reads as TGTGCCAGCAGTTTACTAGCGGGAGGGTACGAGCAGTACTTC. Translated, it gives CASSLLAGGYEQYF.

The rearrangement joins TRBV7-9 to TRBJ1-4; unclear D gene. Germline CDR1 SEHNR, CDR2 FQNEAQ (reference sequence). The CDR3 runs 13 residues. The V end was cut by 1 base, the J end by 8 bases, with 8 bases between. The CDR3 DNA sequence: TGTGCCAGCAGCTTAGAGGCGGGAGAAAAACTGTTTTTT. Its translation is CASSLEAGEKLFF.

The chain is built from TRBV11-2 and TRBJ1-1, with D uncertain. V dropped 0 bases and J dropped 5 bases, with 10 bases sitting between them. The V gene's germline CDR1 is SGHAT and CDR2 FQNNGV. The CDR3 sequence is 14 residues long. The CDR3 here is CASSLDQIRTEAFF. The DNA of the CDR3 is TGTGCCAGCAGCTTAGATCAGATCAGGACTGAAGCTTTCTTT.

The rearrangement joins TRBV28 to TRBJ2-1, with D possibly being TRBD2 (6 bases). Trimming shortened V by 6 bases and J by 4 bases, and 10 bases separated the two germline ends. The CDR3 covers 13 residues. In germline, CDR1 is MDHEN, CDR2 SYDVKM. CDR3 amino acids: CASRRDSYNEQFF. Here the CDR3 DNA reads TGTGCCAGCAGGCGGGACTCTTACAATGAGCAGTTCTTC. Together with reference TRBV28 and TRBJ2-1, the CDR3 gives the full variable domain: DVKVTQSSRYLVKRTGEKVFLECVQDMDHENMFWYRQDPGLGLRLIYFSYDVKMKEKGDIPEGYSVSREKKERFSLILESASTNQTSMYLCASRRDSYNEQFFGPGTRLTVL.

The genes are TRBV4-1 and TRBJ2-7; no reliable D call. Deletions cut 0 bases from V and 0 bases from J, with 9 bases between. There are 15 residues in the CDR3. Germline loops: CDR1 MGHRA, CDR2 YSYEKL. CDR3 amino acids: CASSQEFFGSYEQYF. DNA for the CDR3: TGCGCCAGCAGCCAAGAATTCTTCGGCTCCTACGAGCAGTACTTC.

The rearrangement joins TRBV27 to TRBJ1-2; D might be TRBD1 (6 bases). There are 13 residues in the CDR3. CDR1 MNHEY and CDR2 SMNVEV come from the germline V gene (reference sequence). V dropped 3 bases and J dropped 8 bases, with 13 bases sitting between them. The CDR3 sequence: CASSFLVGQGYTF. The CDR3 bases are TGTGCCAGCAGTTTCCTCGTAGGACAGGGCTACACCTTC.

With respect to this clone: Other nucleotide sequences from this sample produce the same CDR3. The rearrangement joins TRBV18 to TRBJ2-1, with 10 positions matching TRBD1. The CDR3 has 17 residues. V lost 3 bases to trimming and J lost 1 base; unmatched junction nucleotides: 6. Per germline, CDR1 KGHSH and CDR2 LQKENI. This chain's CDR3 is CASSPPRDRGSYNEQFF. The CDR3, as DNA: TGTGCCAGCTCACCCCCACGGGACAGGGGTTCCTACAATGAGCAGTTCTTC.

This clone came up once. J is TRBJ2-3 and V is TRBV6-1; D ambiguous. Germline V gives CDR1 MNHNS, CDR2 SASEGT. The V and J ends lost 5 bases and 0 bases respectively, with 12 bases between them. The length of the CDR3 is 15 residues. In DNA form, the CDR3 reads TGTGCCAGCAGTCTTATGGCTGCAAGCACAGATACGCAGTATTTT. It is translated as CASSLMAASTDTQYF.

The V and J genes are TRBV27 and TRBJ2-7; 11 bases align to TRBD1. Per germline, CDR1 MNHEY and CDR2 SMNVEV (reference sequence). V shed 5 bases, J shed 2 bases, and the junction held 5 bases outside the gene matches. The CDR3 is made up of 15 amino acids. The CDR3 region is CASSAPGQGAYEQYF. The CDR3 DNA follows: TGTGCCAGCAGTGCTCCGGGACAGGGGGCCTACGAGCAGTACTTC.

This chain links TRBV5-1 with TRBJ2-7; D might be TRBD2 (5 bases). This CDR3 has 14 residues. V gave up 3 bases and J gave up 5 bases, with 15 bases separating them. Germline CDR1 is SGHRS and CDR2 is YFSETQ. CDR3 nucleotides: TGCGCCAGCAGCTCGGACCTAGCATGGAACGAGCAGTACTTC. Amino acid sequence: CASSSDLAWNEQYF.

The V gene is TRBV7-2, the J gene TRBJ2-1; maybe TRBD2 (6 bases). This CDR3 has 16 residues. Trimming pared 5 bases from V and 7 bases from J, leaving 21 bases between. Germline V lookup: CDR1 SGHTA, CDR2 FQGNSA. This chain's CDR3 is CASSLRRDSAGNEQFF. The CDR3 DNA follows: TGTGCCAGCAGCCTAAGACGGGATTCAGCGGGTAATGAGCAGTTCTTC.

J is TRBJ2-1 and V is TRBV7-8, with TRBD2 matching over 12 bases. Trimming at V came to 3 bases and at J to 9 bases, leaving 6 bases not matched to a gene. Germline V gene sequence: CDR1 SGHVS, CDR2 FQNEAQ. CDR3 length equals 15 residues. The CDR3: CASSFGLAGGLEQFF. The CDR3 nucleotides are TGTGCCAGCAGCTTCGGGCTAGCGGGAGGGCTTGAGCAGTTCTTC.

The chain recombines TRBV2 with TRBJ2-2, with 8 bases identical to TRBD2. Germline V lookup: CDR1 SNHLY, CDR2 FYNNEI. The CDR3 length is 17 residues. Trimming removed 9 bases from V and 0 bases from J; junction bases left unmatched: 12. The CDR3 DNA follows: TGTGCCAGTATAAGGGGAGCGGGAGATGCGAACACCGGGGAGCTGTTTTTT. It yields the protein CASIRGAGDANTGELFF.

The chain links TRBV7-2 to TRBJ2-2; TRBD1 is a possible D gene (6 bases). CDR1 is SGHTA and CDR2 is FQGNSA in the germline V gene. Trimming took off 3 bases at V and 2 bases at J, with 10 bases between the two ends. CDR3 length equals 15 residues. CDR3 sequence: CASSFARGNTGELFF. For the CDR3, the DNA is TGTGCCAGCAGCTTCGCCAGGGGTAACACCGGGGAGCTGTTTTTT.

The chain joins TRBV18 to TRBJ2-1; 15 nucleotides align to TRBD2. V lost 3 bases, J lost 7 bases, and 7 bases stayed unmatched. Germline assignment: CDR1 KGHSH and CDR2 LQKENI. This CDR3 has 17 residues. In DNA form, the CDR3 reads TGTGCCAGCTCACCCGGACTAGCGGGAGGGTTTTCAAATGAGCAGTTCTTC. Translation: CASSPGLAGGFSNEQFF.

The chain combines TRBV4-1 with TRBJ1-6, with D tentatively TRBD1 (5 bases). The CDR3 extends over 16 amino acids. Germline V gene sequence: CDR1 MGHRA, CDR2 YSYEKL. Between the trimmed V and J ends, which lost 0 bases and 11 bases, there was a span of 17 bases. The CDR3 sequence: CASSQEGAGNNPPLHF. The CDR3, as DNA: TGCGCCAGCAGCCAAGAAGGGGCAGGTAACAATCCACCCCTCCACTTT.

This clone was seen only once. The sample has other DNA sequences that encode this CDR3 too. V is TRBV29-1 and J is TRBJ2-1, with 11 bases aligning to TRBD2. Germline trimming cut 6 bases from V and 4 bases from J; bases unmatched to any gene: 5. The CDR3 runs to 14 residues. The germline V gene encodes CDR1 SQVTM and CDR2 ANQGSEA. The CDR3 sequence: CSVLAGGTYNEQFF. The CDR3 coding sequence is TGCAGCGTCCTAGCGGGAGGAACGTACAATGAGCAGTTCTTC.

The chain combines TRBV6-2 or TRBV6-3 with TRBJ1-1; D may be TRBD1 (5 bases). This CDR3 has 15 amino acids. Looked up from germline, CDR1 is MNHEY and CDR2 is SVGEGT. V was pared by 5 bases and J by 4 bases, with 17 bases between. In DNA, the CDR3 is TGTGCCAGCAGTGATAATCAGGGCGGGATCACTGAAGCTTTCTTT. Translating it yields CASSDNQGGITEAFF.